The rows below give T cell receptor beta chains drawn from one sample of a study of identical twins. One entry per CDR3 protein results from TCRdb running MiXCR on the 5' RACE reads. The sample includes hundreds of thousands of distinct CDR3 sequences, more than 9% of them seen just once. The sample was also linked to a second study, of yellow fever vaccine responses in identical twins.

The sequencing input was PBMCs. These receptor sequences come from a woman between 18 and 29 years old in good health. Each CDR3 is given with its conserved first and last residue. D genes are given only for firm matches. Some rows have no size entry. The others give once, few or many, or a class for an expanded clone.

abundance	len	v_gene	d_gene	j_gene	CDR3aa	CDR3nt
few	12	TRBV29-1	NA	TRBJ2-1	CSVDLRGDEQFF	TGCAGCGTTGATCTTCGGGGAGATGAGCAGTTCTTC
NA	15	TRBV12-3/TRBV12-4	NA	TRBJ2-6	CASSLAGGGANVLTF	TGTGCCAGCAGTTTAGCGGGTGGTGGGGCCAACGTCCTGACTTTC
few	12	TRBV20-1	NA	TRBJ2-7	CSAPGPFSEQYF	TGCAGTGCTCCCGGACCCTTTAGTGAGCAGTACTTC
few	14	TRBV5-1	NA	TRBJ2-5	CASSLTQFQETQYF	TGCGCCAGCAGCCTGACACAATTCCAAGAGACCCAGTACTTC
many	12	TRBV6-2/TRBV6-3	NA	TRBJ1-5	CASSNINQPQHF	TGTGCCAGCAGTAATATCAATCAGCCCCAGCATTTT
NA	14	TRBV20-1	NA	TRBJ2-5	CSARGWTVQETQYF	TGCAGTGCTAGAGGGTGGACGGTCCAAGAGACCCAGTACTTC
few	15	TRBV12-3/TRBV12-4	TRBD1	TRBJ2-1	CASRRGQGPYNEQFF	TGTGCCAGCAGGCGGGGACAGGGGCCCTACAATGAGCAGTTCTTC
NA	13	TRBV12-3/TRBV12-4	NA	TRBJ1-1	CASSRFGSTEAFF	TGTGCCAGCAGCCGGTTTGGGAGTACTGAAGCTTTCTTT
NA	13	TRBV20-1	NA	TRBJ2-5	CSARRQGKETQYF	TGCAGTGCTAGACGGCAGGGAAAAGAGACCCAGTACTTC
many	14	TRBV29-1	TRBD2	TRBJ2-5	CSVTSGSWLETQYF	TGCAGCGTTACTAGCGGGAGCTGGTTAGAGACCCAGTACTTC
few	14	TRBV27	TRBD2	TRBJ2-7	CASSWGELACEQYF	TGTGCCAGCAGTTGGGGGGAACTAGCGTGCGAGCAGTACTTC
few	13	TRBV12-3/TRBV12-4	NA	TRBJ2-4	CASSQTETSIQYF	TGTGCCAGCAGTCAAACAGAGACCAGCATTCAGTACTTC
many	16	TRBV12-3/TRBV12-4	TRBD2	TRBJ2-3	CASRTTLAGGTDTQYF	TGTGCCAGCAGAACTACGCTAGCGGGAGGGACAGATACGCAGTATTTT
few	16	TRBV11-2	NA	TRBJ2-5	CASSPSGRGPQETQYF	TGTGCCAGCAGCCCGAGTGGGAGGGGGCCCCAAGAGACCCAGTACTTC
few	17	TRBV7-9	TRBD1	TRBJ2-7	CASSLWGQGAASHEQYF	TGTGCCAGCAGCTTATGGGGACAGGGGGCTGCGAGCCACGAGCAGTACTTC
NA	18	TRBV10-3	NA	TRBJ2-5	CAISDLLGPPGGEETQYF	TGTGCCATCAGTGATTTGTTAGGACCCCCCGGTGGGGAAGAGACCCAGTACTTC
few	14	TRBV2	TRBD2	TRBJ2-7	CASSAAGLPYEQYF	TGTGCCAGCAGTGCAGCGGGGTTGCCCTACGAGCAGTACTTC
NA	14	TRBV5-1	TRBD1	TRBJ2-5	CASRLTGSQETQYF	TGCGCCAGCAGGCTGACAGGGTCCCAAGAGACCCAGTACTTC
few	14	TRBV24-1	NA	TRBJ2-5	CATSDHRTGETQYF	TGTGCCACCAGTGATCACCGTACCGGAGAGACCCAGTACTTC
few	14	TRBV2	TRBD2	TRBJ2-3	CASLSGRSLDTQYF	TGTGCCTCACTCAGCGGGAGGTCTTTAGATACGCAGTATTTT
few	14	TRBV11-2	NA	TRBJ1-2	CASSADIANYGYTF	TGTGCCAGCAGCGCCGACATCGCTAACTATGGCTACACCTTC
many	13	TRBV12-3/TRBV12-4	NA	TRBJ1-2	CASSFGQNYGYTF	TGTGCCAGCAGTTTCGGACAGAACTATGGCTACACCTTC
NA	18	TRBV18	TRBD1	TRBJ1-5	CASSNRQGRGYSNQPQHF	TGTGCCAGCTCAAACCGACAGGGAAGGGGGTATAGCAATCAGCCCCAGCATTTT
NA	18	TRBV18	TRBD1	TRBJ2-7	CASSPPGQVRSSSYEQYF	TGTGCCAGCTCACCACCGGGACAGGTTCGTTCAAGCTCCTACGAGCAGTACTTC
many	12	TRBV24-1	NA	TRBJ1-4	CATSEADGVLFF	TGTGCCACCAGTGAGGCTGACGGCGTACTGTTTTTT
few	17	TRBV5-5	NA	TRBJ1-4	CASSLLGSAATNEKLFF	TGTGCCAGCAGCTTGCTTGGCAGCGCCGCAACTAATGAAAAACTGTTTTTT
NA	18	TRBV5-1	TRBD2	TRBJ2-3	CASSWGLAGAGSIDTQYF	TGCGCCAGCAGCTGGGGACTAGCGGGAGCCGGGAGTATAGATACGCAGTATTTT
many	14	TRBV5-1	TRBD1	TRBJ2-3	CASSRQGDTDTQYF	TGCGCCAGCAGCCGACAGGGGGACACAGATACGCAGTATTTT
NA	16	TRBV7-2	TRBD1	TRBJ2-3	CASSYPRDRYTDTQYF	TGTGCCAGCAGTTATCCCCGGGACAGATACACAGATACGCAGTATTTT
NA	18	TRBV25-1	TRBD1	TRBJ2-3	CASSGLPDRVMETDTQYF	TGTGCCAGCAGTGGACTACCGGACAGGGTCATGGAGACAGATACGCAGTATTTT
few	19	TRBV5-1	TRBD1	TRBJ2-6	CASSLSRQGPISGANVLTF	TGCGCCAGCAGCTTGAGTCGACAGGGCCCTATTTCTGGGGCCAACGTCCTGACTTTC
NA	16	TRBV18	NA	TRBJ2-2	CASSARDSLITGELFF	TGTGCCAGCTCAGCCCGGGACTCACTGATCACCGGGGAGCTGTTTTTT
many	14	TRBV12-3/TRBV12-4	NA	TRBJ1-1	CASSFGGGNTEAFF	TGTGCCAGCAGTTTCGGGGGCGGGAACACTGAAGCTTTCTTT
NA	13	TRBV11-2	NA	TRBJ2-1	CASSPRRRGEQFF	TGTGCCAGCAGCCCCCGCCGGAGAGGTGAGCAGTTCTTC
NA	18	TRBV6-1	TRBD2	TRBJ2-1	CASSVPAGGRVGYNEQFF	TGTGCCAGCAGTGTACCAGCGGGGGGGCGAGTCGGCTACAATGAGCAGTTCTTC
many	11	TRBV7-9	NA	TRBJ2-1	CASSLGVEQFF	TGTGCCAGCAGCTTAGGGGTTGAGCAGTTCTTC
few	14	TRBV10-3	NA	TRBJ2-3	CAISESHRTDTQYF	TGTGCCATCAGTGAGTCCCATAGGACAGATACGCAGTATTTT